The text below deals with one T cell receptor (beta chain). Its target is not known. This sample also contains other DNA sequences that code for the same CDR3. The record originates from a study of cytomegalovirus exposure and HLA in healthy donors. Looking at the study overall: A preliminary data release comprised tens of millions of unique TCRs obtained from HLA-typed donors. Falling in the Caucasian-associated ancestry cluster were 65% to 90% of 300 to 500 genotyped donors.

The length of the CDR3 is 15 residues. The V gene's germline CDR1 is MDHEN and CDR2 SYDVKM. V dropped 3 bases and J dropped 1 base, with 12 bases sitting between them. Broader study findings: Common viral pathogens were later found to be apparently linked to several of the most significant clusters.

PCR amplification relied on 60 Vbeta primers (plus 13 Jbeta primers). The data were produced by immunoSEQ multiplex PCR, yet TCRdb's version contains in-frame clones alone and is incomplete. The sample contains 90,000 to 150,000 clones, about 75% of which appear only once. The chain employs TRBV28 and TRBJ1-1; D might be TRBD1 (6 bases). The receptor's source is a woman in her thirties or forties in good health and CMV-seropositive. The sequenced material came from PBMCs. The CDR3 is CASSLGGRSNTEAFF. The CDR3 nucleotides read TGTGCCAGCAGTTTGGGGGGGCGGTCGAACACTGAAGCTTTCTTT.